These T cell receptor beta chains were read from a single sample in a study of T cell responses to AZD1222 COVID-19 vaccine. The assay was immunoSEQ multiplex PCR, and TCRdb's table has in-frame clones only and misses some. The sample gives about 130,000 clones, approximately 85% of which show up once; 1.6% is in the top ten. This material consisted of peripheral blood, taken on day 0 of AZD1222 vaccination. These TCRs come from an adult in good health. The conserved cysteine and the conserved F or W are not part of the CDR3 here. Rows may omit the clone size; those that give it use once, few, many or a size class.

j_call clone_size v_call cdr3_aa
TRBJ2-7 . TRBV5-8 ASSLVTRQDLSYEQY
TRBJ2-1 . TRBV5-5 ASSFVSYNEQF
TRBJ2-2 . TRBV11-3 ASSSGGSANTGELF
TRBJ2-5 once TRBV2 ASSEETQY
TRBJ1-5 . TRBV5-1 ASSLYGGNQPQH
TRBJ2-7 . TRBV14 ASSQVGAGVPYEQY
TRBJ1-2 . TRBV5-5 ASSLAGTLGSDGYT
TRBJ1-2 . TRBV12-3/TRBV12-4 ASSFGGGYT
TRBJ1-2 . TRBV2 ASSGDRGGYT
TRBJ1-4 . TRBV4-1 ASSPREEINEKLF